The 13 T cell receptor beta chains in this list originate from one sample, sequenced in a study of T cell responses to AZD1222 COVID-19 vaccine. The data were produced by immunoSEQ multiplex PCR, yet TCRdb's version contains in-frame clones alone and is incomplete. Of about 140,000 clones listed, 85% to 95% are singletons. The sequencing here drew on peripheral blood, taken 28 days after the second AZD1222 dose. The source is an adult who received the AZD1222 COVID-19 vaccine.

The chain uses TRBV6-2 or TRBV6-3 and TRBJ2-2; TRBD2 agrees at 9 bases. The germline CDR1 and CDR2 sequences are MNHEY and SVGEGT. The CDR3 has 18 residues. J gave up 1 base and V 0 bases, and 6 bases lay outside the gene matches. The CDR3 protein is CASSYSLLAGVNTGELFF. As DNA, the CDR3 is TGTGCCAGCAGTTACTCGTTATTAGCGGGGGTGAACACCGGGGAGCTGTTTTTT.

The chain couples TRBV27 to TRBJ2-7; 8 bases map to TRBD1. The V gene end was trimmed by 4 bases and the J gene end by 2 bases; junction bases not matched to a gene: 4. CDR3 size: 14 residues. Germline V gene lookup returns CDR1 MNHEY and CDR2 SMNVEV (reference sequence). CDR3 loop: CASSYEQGAYEQYF. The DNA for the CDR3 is TGTGCCAGCAGTTACGAACAGGGGGCCTACGAGCAGTACTTC.

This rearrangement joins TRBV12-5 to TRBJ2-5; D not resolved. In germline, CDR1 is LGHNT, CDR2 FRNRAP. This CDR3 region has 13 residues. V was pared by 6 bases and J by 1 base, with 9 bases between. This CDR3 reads CASGVRLQETQYF. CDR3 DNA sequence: TGTGCTAGTGGGGTCAGACTCCAAGAGACCCAGTACTTC.

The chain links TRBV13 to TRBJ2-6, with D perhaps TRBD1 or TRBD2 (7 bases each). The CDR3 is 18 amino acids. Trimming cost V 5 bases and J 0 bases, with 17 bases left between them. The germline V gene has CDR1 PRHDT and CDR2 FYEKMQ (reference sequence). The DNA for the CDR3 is TGTGCCAGCAGCCCCAGTACAGGGGACTACTCTGGGGCCAACGTCCTGACTTTC. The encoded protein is CASSPSTGDYSGANVLTF.

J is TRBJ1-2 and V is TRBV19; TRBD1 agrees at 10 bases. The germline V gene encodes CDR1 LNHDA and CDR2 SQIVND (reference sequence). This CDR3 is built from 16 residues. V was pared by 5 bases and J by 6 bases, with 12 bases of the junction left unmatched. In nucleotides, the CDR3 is TGTGCCAGTAGTGGTCGTCGAGGACAGGGGGTCGATGGCTACACCTTC. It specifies CASSGRRGQGVDGYTF.

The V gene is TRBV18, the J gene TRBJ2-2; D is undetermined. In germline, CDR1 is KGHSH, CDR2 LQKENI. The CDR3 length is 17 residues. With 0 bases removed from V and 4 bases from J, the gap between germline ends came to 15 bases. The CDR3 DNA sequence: TGTGCCAGCTCACCACCGCCGGGCCACCTGGGCACCGGGGAGCTGTTTTTT. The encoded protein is CASSPPPGHLGTGELFF.

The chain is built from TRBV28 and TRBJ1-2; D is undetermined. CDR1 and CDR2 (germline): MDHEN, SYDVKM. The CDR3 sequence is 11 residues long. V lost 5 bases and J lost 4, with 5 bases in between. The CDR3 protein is CASSTIYGYTF. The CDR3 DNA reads TGTGCCAGCAGTACCATCTATGGCTACACCTTC.

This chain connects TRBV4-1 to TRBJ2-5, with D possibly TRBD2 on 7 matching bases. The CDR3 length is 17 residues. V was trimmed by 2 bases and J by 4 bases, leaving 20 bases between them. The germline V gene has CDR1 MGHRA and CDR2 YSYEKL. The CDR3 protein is CASSQPVLGGGRETQYF. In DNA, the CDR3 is TGCGCCAGCAGCCAACCTGTCCTTGGGGGGGGGCGAGAGACCCAGTACTTC.

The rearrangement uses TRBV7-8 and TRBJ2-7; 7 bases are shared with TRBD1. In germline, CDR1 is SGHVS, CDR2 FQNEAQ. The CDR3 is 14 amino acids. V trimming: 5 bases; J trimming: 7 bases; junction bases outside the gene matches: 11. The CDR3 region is CASSPRQGPLEQYF. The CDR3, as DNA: TGTGCCAGCAGCCCCCGACAGGGCCCTTTGGAGCAGTACTTC.

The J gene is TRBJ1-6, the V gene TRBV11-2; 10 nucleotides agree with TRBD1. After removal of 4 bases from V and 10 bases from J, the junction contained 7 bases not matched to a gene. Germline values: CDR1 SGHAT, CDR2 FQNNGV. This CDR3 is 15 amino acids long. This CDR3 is CASSSTRDRGSPLHF. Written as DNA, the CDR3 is TGTGCCAGCAGCTCGACCCGGGACAGGGGATCACCCCTCCACTTT. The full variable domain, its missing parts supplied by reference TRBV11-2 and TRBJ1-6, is EAGVAQSPRYKIIEKRQSVAFWCNPISGHATLYWYQQILGQGPKLLIQFQNNGVVDDSQLPKDRFSAERLKGVDSTLKIQPAKLEDSAVYLCASSSTRDRGSPLHFGNGTRLTVT.

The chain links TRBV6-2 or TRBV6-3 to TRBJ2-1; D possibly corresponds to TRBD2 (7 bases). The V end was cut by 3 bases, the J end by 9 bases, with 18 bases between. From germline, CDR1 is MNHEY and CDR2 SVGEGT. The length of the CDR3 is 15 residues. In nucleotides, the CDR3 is TGTGCCAGCAGTTATTGGGGGGGCTTCGGCGGTGAGCAGTTCTTC. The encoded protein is CASSYWGGFGGEQFF.

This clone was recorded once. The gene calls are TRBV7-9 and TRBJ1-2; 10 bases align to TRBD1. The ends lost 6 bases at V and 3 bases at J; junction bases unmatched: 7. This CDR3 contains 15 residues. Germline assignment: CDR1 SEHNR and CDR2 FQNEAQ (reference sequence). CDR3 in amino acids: CASSYWGTGDYGYTF. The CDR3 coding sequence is TGTGCCAGCAGTTATTGGGGGACAGGGGACTATGGCTACACCTTC.

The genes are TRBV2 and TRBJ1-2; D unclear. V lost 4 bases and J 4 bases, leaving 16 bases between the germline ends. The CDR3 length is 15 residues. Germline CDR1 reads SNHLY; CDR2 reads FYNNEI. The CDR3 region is CASSVDPILGYGYTF. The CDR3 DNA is TGTGCCAGCAGTGTTGATCCTATACTCGGCTATGGCTACACCTTC.